Following are 12 T cell receptor beta chains from one sample sequenced in a study of cytomegalovirus exposure and HLA in healthy donors. Some clones are missing from TCRdb's copy, which holds only in-frame ones; the method was immunoSEQ multiplex PCR. The sample lists some 70,000 clones, 70% to 90% occurring once. The specimen sequenced was PBMCs. These receptors were obtained from a man aged 30-40 years in good health and CMV-seronegative.

The chain is built from TRBV9 and TRBJ1-1; tentatively, D is TRBD1 (6 bases). From germline, CDR1 is SGDLS and CDR2 YYNGEE. CDR3 length equals 16 residues. V dropped 0 bases and J dropped 4 bases, with 16 bases sitting between them. CDR3 sequence: CASSVAGRGFGTEAFF. The CDR3 nucleotides read TGTGCCAGCAGCGTAGCTGGCAGGGGATTCGGCACTGAAGCTTTCTTT.

The chain carries TRBV2 and TRBJ1-4; no firm D call. The germline V and J ends were trimmed by 7 bases and 7 bases, with 4 bases remaining between them. The CDR3 runs to 10 residues. The germline CDR1 and CDR2 sequences are SNHLY and FYNNEI. CDR3 protein: CASMSEKLFF. The DNA for the CDR3 is TGTGCCAGCATGAGTGAAAAACTGTTTTTT.

This chain uses TRBV27 with TRBJ2-7; 9 nucleotides agree with TRBD1. The CDR3 is 15 residues long. J gave up 6 bases and V 5 bases, and 11 bases lay outside the gene matches. Germline values: CDR1 MNHEY, CDR2 SMNVEV (reference sequence). The CDR3 sequence: CASSVGQGLVREQYF. DNA for the CDR3: TGTGCCAGCAGTGTCGGACAGGGGCTCGTGCGCGAGCAGTACTTC.

The chain employs TRBV6-4 and TRBJ2-3, with TRBD1 as a possible D gene (5 bases). V was trimmed by 4 bases and J by 8 bases, leaving 16 bases between them. This CDR3 region has 14 residues. The V gene's germline CDR1 is MRHNA and CDR2 SNTAGT. CDR3 region: CASSASTEAVTQYF. CDR3 bases: TGTGCCAGCAGTGCGTCGACAGAGGCAGTTACGCAGTATTTT.

The rearrangement joins TRBV7-2 to TRBJ2-3, with 9 bases that match TRBD2. J was trimmed by 6 bases and V by 5 bases; bases with no gene match: 9. CDR1 and CDR2 (germline): SGHTA, FQGNSA. The CDR3 totals 15 residues. The CDR3, as DNA: TGTGCCAGCAGCCCCTCTCCGCGGGGGGGCGATACGCAGTATTTT. Translating it yields CASSPSPRGGDTQYF.

This clone came up a few times. The chain links TRBV28 to TRBJ1-2, with D unresolved. Germline V gives CDR1 MDHEN, CDR2 SYDVKM. The CDR3 loop spans 12 amino acids. V was clipped by 5 bases and J by 1 base, with 5 bases between them. The CDR3 sequence: CASSENNYGYTF. DNA of the CDR3: TGTGCCAGCAGTGAGAATAACTATGGCTACACCTTC.

The chain links TRBV18 to TRBJ2-2; D gene uncertain. V shed 5 bases and J shed 4 bases, with 8 bases lying between them. This CDR3 comprises 13 residues. The V gene's germline CDR1 is KGHSH and CDR2 LQKENI. DNA of the CDR3: TGTGCCAGCTCAGAGAGGCCCACCGGGGAGCTGTTTTTT. It specifies CASSERPTGELFF.

This clone came up once. The rearrangement joins TRBV21-1 to TRBJ1-6; the table's D call of TRBD1 was not tested on the DNA. TRBV21-1 is labeled a pseudogene. The CDR3 is 16 residues long. CDR3 region: CASSKGDKVYNSPLHF. CDR3 coding DNA: TGTGCCAGCAGCAAAGGGGACAAGGTCTATAATTCACCCCTCCACTTT.

The chain employs TRBV7-2 and TRBJ1-3; D unclear. The germline V gene has CDR1 SGHTA and CDR2 FQGNSA. The CDR3 is 15 residues long. With 1 base removed from V and 6 bases from J, the gap between germline ends came to 13 bases. In DNA form, the CDR3 reads TGTGCCAGCAGCTTAGGTCAGGTTTCTTCAAACACCATATATTTT. It codes for CASSLGQVSSNTIYF.

V gene TRBV7-2 combines with J gene TRBJ2-2, with a weak D call TRBD1 (5 bases). The V and J ends lost 5 bases and 4 bases respectively, with 8 bases between them. CDR1 and CDR2 from the germline V gene are SGHTA and FQGNSA. CDR3 length equals 13 residues. Written as DNA, the CDR3 is TGTGCCAGCAGCCCCCAGGGCACCGGGGAGCTGTTTTTT. Translation gives CASSPQGTGELFF. Based on the CDR3 plus reference TRBV7-2 and TRBJ2-2, the full variable domain is GAGVSQSPSNKVTEKGKDVELRCDPISGHTALYWYRQSLGQGLEFLIYFQGNSAPDKSGLPSDRFSAERTGGSVSTLTIQRTQQEDSAVYLCASSPQGTGELFFGEGSRLTVL.

The rearrangement joins TRBV2 to TRBJ2-5; perhaps TRBD1 as D (5 bases). The CDR3 totals 15 residues. V lost 2 bases and J 5 bases, leaving 15 bases between the germline ends. The germline gives CDR1 SNHLY, CDR2 FYNNEI. In DNA form, the CDR3 reads TGTGCCAGCAGTGAACAGGGTTTGATATCGGAGACCCAGTACTTC. It specifies CASSEQGLISETQYF.

The chain uses TRBV7-6 and TRBJ1-6, with 7 nucleotides matching TRBD1. Losses at the gene ends were 4 bases for V and 11 bases for J; bases not matched to a gene: 8. Looked up from germline, CDR1 is SGHVS and CDR2 is FNYEAQ. The CDR3 sequence is 14 residues long. In DNA, the CDR3 is TGTGCCAGCAGCTCAACCGGGACAGATACACCCCTCCACTTT. Translating it yields CASSSTGTDTPLHF. Together with reference TRBV7-6 and TRBJ1-6, the CDR3 gives the full variable domain: GAGVSQSPRYKVTKRGQDVALRCDPISGHVSLYWYRQALGQGPEFLTYFNYEAQQDKSGLPNDRFSAERPEGSISTLTIQRTEQRDSAMYRCASSSTGTDTPLHFGNGTRLTVT.